This T cell receptor beta chain is drawn from a study of CD8+CD57+ T cells in acquired aplastic anemia. Study in general: The study obtained an average of 3.2 ug of DNA from sorted CD4+ and CD8+ cells.

Overall study findings and caveats: Shared by patients and controls, 25 to 30 CD8+ CDR3s were abundant in patients.

Template material for TCR beta VDJ and CDR3 profiling consisted of genomic DNA. Each CDR3 protein gets one entry after TCRdb re-called the reads with MiXCR. The sample shows approximately 98,000 distinct CDR3 sequences, about 63% of them seen only once. The CDR3 extends over 15 amino acids. The germline V gene encodes CDR1 DFQATT and CDR2 SNEGSKA (reference sequence). An expansion of CD8+CD57+ cells by flow cytometry had been shown in patients chosen for sequencing. No therapy was given to patients before blood sampling. As to this clonotype: Its antigen is unknown.

This TCR derives from a human donor with aplastic anemia. The chain couples TRBV20-1 to TRBJ2-5, with 8 bases aligning to TRBD1. The J call is in doubt because the DNA end fits TRBJ2-7 better. The sample taken for sequencing was sorted CD4+, CD8+, or CD8+CD57+ T cells (not recorded which) from PBMCs. CDR3 in DNA: TGCAGTGCCCCAAAGACAGGGGCCGCGGCCCACGAGCAGTACTTC. Protein: CSAPKTGAAAHEQYF.